The 20 T cell receptor beta chains presented below share a single source sample, sequenced in a study of blood T cell repertoires in COVID-19. Produced via immunoSEQ multiplex PCR; TCRdb's table is partial and in-frame only. The sample holds over 200,000 clones, 80% to 90% seen once. Sequenced sample: PBMCs or T cells enriched from blood (not recorded which). These receptors were obtained from a woman aged 25 to 39 who had been exposed to COVID-19.

This clone was observed a single time. This chain uses TRBV6-2 or TRBV6-3 with TRBJ1-6; 7 nucleotides agree with TRBD1. The CDR3 has 16 residues. The germline gives CDR1 MNHEY, CDR2 SVGEGT. Unmatched junction bases numbered 4, after V lost 1 base and J lost 4 bases. The CDR3 DNA reads TGTGCCAGCAGTTACTGGACAGGCCCTTATAATTCACCCCTCCACTTT. The encoded protein is CASSYWTGPYNSPLHF.

This clone turned up a few times. This rearrangement joins TRBV19 to TRBJ2-2; D possibly corresponds to TRBD1 (6 bases). There are 15 residues in the CDR3. The V gene's germline CDR1 is LNHDA and CDR2 SQIVND (reference sequence). V was clipped by 3 bases and J by 3 bases, with 11 bases between them. CDR3 in amino acids: CASSIRGLYTGELFF. In nucleotides, the CDR3 is TGTGCCAGTAGTATCAGGGGTTTATACACCGGGGAGCTGTTTTTT. Combining the CDR3 with reference TRBV19 and TRBJ2-2 gives the whole variable domain DGGITQSPKYLFRKEGQNVTLSCEQNLNHDAMYWYRQDPGQGLRLIYYSQIVNDFQKGDIAEGYSVSREKKESFPLTVTSAQKNPTAFYLCASSIRGLYTGELFFGEGSRLTVL.

The chain employs TRBV9 and TRBJ2-3; maybe TRBD2 (6 bases). Trimming left V 4 bases short and J 5 bases short, with 11 bases between. CDR3 length: 13 amino acids. Germline V gene sequence: CDR1 SGDLS, CDR2 YYNGEE. Here the CDR3 DNA reads TGTGCCAGCAGCCCGAATAGCGGAGATACGCAGTATTTT. This translates into CASSPNSGDTQYF. Supplemented by reference TRBV9 and TRBJ2-3, the full variable domain reads DSGVTQTPKHLITATGQRVTLRCSPRSGDLSVYWYQQSLDQGLQFLIQYYNGEERAKGNILERFSAQQFPDLHSELNLSSLELGDSALYFCASSPNSGDTQYFGPGTRLTVL.

CDR3 sequence reads: CAGTGLFSSYEQYF. DNA of the CDR3: TGTGCCGGGACAGGGCTATTTAGCTCCTACGAGCAGTACTTC. The chain joins TRBV2 to TRBJ2-7, with TRBD1 matching over 9 bases. V trimming: 11 bases; J trimming: 0 bases; junction bases outside the gene matches: 8. Germline V CDR1 and CDR2: SNHLY, FYNNEI. CDR3 size: 14 residues.

The chain combines TRBV3-1 (or the pseudogene TRBV3-2) with TRBJ2-7; 7 bases match TRBD1. V lost 4 bases and J lost 5; bases outside the gene matches: 5. Looked up from germline, CDR1 is LGHDT and CDR2 is YNNKEL (reference sequence). The CDR3 runs to 13 residues. The DNA for the CDR3 is TGTGCCAGCAGCCCGGACAGGTCCAACGAGCAGTACTTC. This translates into CASSPDRSNEQYF.

The gene calls are TRBV24-1 and TRBJ1-5; maybe TRBD1 (5 bases). V was trimmed by 0 bases and J by 1 base, leaving 15 bases between them. The CDR3 contains 18 residues. Germline V gene data show CDR1 as KGHDR and CDR2 as SFDVKD. The CDR3 is CATSDLQGQGGSNQPQHF. The CDR3 DNA is TGTGCCACCAGTGATTTGCAAGGGCAGGGAGGGAGCAATCAGCCCCAGCATTTT.

The DNA of the CDR3 is TGTGCCATCAGTGTAGCAGATAGCTATGGCTACACCTTC. Encoded protein: CAISVADSYGYTF. This chain joins TRBV10-3 and TRBJ1-2, with D unclear. V lost 4 bases and J lost 4, with 10 bases in between. The germline V gene encodes CDR1 ENHRY and CDR2 SYGVKD. This CDR3 is 13 amino acids long.

This chain connects TRBV11-2 to TRBJ1-1, with 7 positions matching TRBD1. This CDR3 is 14 amino acids long. Germline V gene lookup returns CDR1 SGHAT and CDR2 FQNNGV. The J segment lost 4 bases and the V segment lost 5 bases, leaving 7 bases of the junction unmatched. The CDR3 reads CASSPLTGTTEAFF. In DNA form, the CDR3 reads TGTGCCAGCAGCCCCCTGACAGGGACCACTGAAGCTTTCTTT.

This sequence joins TRBV19 and TRBJ2-4; TRBD1 matches at 9 bases. CDR3 length equals 13 residues. The germline V gene has CDR1 LNHDA and CDR2 SQIVND (reference sequence). With 6 bases clipped from V and 9 bases from J, the junction kept 6 bases outside the gene matches. The DNA for the CDR3 is TGTGCCAGTAGGTTCGGGACAGGGTCCATTCAGTACTTC. This gives the protein CASRFGTGSIQYF.

CDR3 nucleotide sequence: TGCGCCAGCAGCTCCAACCGACAGGGGTCACCCCTCCACTTT. It codes for CASSSNRQGSPLHF. The J gene is TRBJ1-6, the V gene TRBV5-1, with 8 positions matching TRBD1. Per germline, CDR1 SGHRS and CDR2 YFSETQ. This CDR3 is built from 14 residues. V lost 3 bases to trimming and J lost 10 bases; unmatched junction nucleotides: 6. The full variable domain, its missing parts supplied by reference TRBV5-1 and TRBJ1-6, is KAGVTQTPRYLIKTRGQQVTLSCSPISGHRSVSWYQQTPGQGLQFLFEYFSETQRNKGNFPGRFSGRQFSNSRSEMNVSTLELGDSALYLCASSSNRQGSPLHFGNGTRLTVT.

This chain connects TRBV7-3 to TRBJ2-1; 8 positions match TRBD1. The junction had 2 bases not matched to a gene; V was cut back by 4 bases and J by 0 bases. This CDR3 contains 15 residues. The germline V gene encodes CDR1 SGHTA and CDR2 FQGTGA. Here the CDR3 DNA reads TGTGCCAGCAGCTACGACAGGGGCTCCTACAATGAGCAGTTCTTC. It specifies CASSYDRGSYNEQFF.

The genes are TRBV14 and TRBJ1-1; D unclear. This CDR3 is 11 amino acids long. Germline-derived CDR1 and CDR2 are SGHDN and FVKESK. Trimming pared 4 bases from V and 10 bases from J, leaving 10 bases between. The CDR3 spells CASSLGSGAFF. In DNA form, the CDR3 reads TGTGCCAGCAGCCTGGGTTCAGGAGCTTTCTTT.

This rearrangement joins TRBV10-3 to TRBJ1-4, with D uncertain. The CDR3 totals 14 residues. Germline loops: CDR1 ENHRY, CDR2 SYGVKD. V was shortened by 0 bases and J by 4 bases, with 6 bases between the two germline ends. The CDR3 nucleotides read TGTGCCATCAGTGAGTCGACTTTTAATGAAAAACTGTTTTTT. Translating it yields CAISESTFNEKLFF.

The count of this clone is one. The chain carries TRBV7-6 and TRBJ2-1, with D unclear. The CDR3 contains 13 residues. CDR1 is SGHVS, CDR2 FNYEAQ, per germline. V lost 5 bases and J lost 3, with 8 bases in between. The CDR3 here is CASSITYYNEQFF. The CDR3 coding sequence is TGTGCCAGCAGCATAACATACTACAATGAGCAGTTCTTC.

The V call is TRBV3-1 (or the pseudogene TRBV3-2), the J call TRBJ2-1, with unresolved D. V was pared by 1 base and J by 9 bases, with 10 bases between. The CDR3 length is 13 residues. Per germline, CDR1 LGHDT and CDR2 YNNKEL (reference sequence). The CDR3 coding sequence is TGTGCCAGCAGCCAAGCCAGGATTGGTGAGCAGTTCTTC. This gives the protein CASSQARIGEQFF.

The chain links TRBV19 to TRBJ1-3; no clear D. Germline CDR1 LNHDA, CDR2 SQIVND (reference sequence). The length of the CDR3 is 16 residues. Trimming stripped 1 base from V and 1 base from J, with 11 bases between. CDR3: CASSIVGGRSGNTIYF. CDR3 coding DNA: TGTGCCAGTAGTATAGTTGGAGGTCGATCTGGAAACACCATATATTTT.

The chain is built from TRBV27 and TRBJ1-6; D may be TRBD1 (6 bases). Trimming stripped 3 bases from V and 1 base from J, with 16 bases between. The CDR3 consists of 18 residues. CDR1 and CDR2 from the germline V gene are MNHEY and SMNVEV (reference sequence). The CDR3 sequence is CASSLLLTGQSYNSPLHF. CDR3 bases: TGTGCCAGCAGTTTGCTCCTAACAGGGCAGTCCTATAATTCACCCCTCCACTTT.

The genes are TRBV9 and TRBJ1-2; 9 bases are shared with TRBD1. The CDR3 loop spans 15 amino acids. With 3 bases clipped from V and 7 bases from J, the junction kept 10 bases outside the gene matches. Germline CDR1 is SGDLS and CDR2 is YYNGEE. The CDR3 sequence: CASSEGDREKGGYTF. Written as DNA, the CDR3 is TGTGCCAGCAGCGAGGGGGACAGGGAAAAGGGTGGCTACACCTTC.

The chain joins TRBV24-1 to TRBJ2-2; maybe TRBD1 (6 bases). V was trimmed by 4 bases and J by 5 bases, leaving 13 bases between them. This CDR3 spans 15 amino acids. Germline V lookup: CDR1 KGHDR, CDR2 SFDVKD. The CDR3 loop reads CATSDPGTSTGELFF. The CDR3 coding sequence is TGTGCCACCAGTGACCCCGGGACATCAACCGGGGAGCTGTTTTTT.

The rearrangement links TRBV5-1 to TRBJ2-3, with TRBD2 identical over 7 bases. V shed 8 bases, J shed 3 bases, and the junction held 9 bases outside the gene matches. CDR1 SGHRS and CDR2 YFSETQ come from the germline V gene. The CDR3 extends over 14 amino acids. The CDR3 loop is CASQRGERTDTQYF. The CDR3 nucleotides are TGCGCCAGTCAGCGGGGCGAGAGGACAGATACGCAGTATTTT. The variable domain in full, with the rest retrieved from reference TRBV5-1 and TRBJ2-3, is KAGVTQTPRYLIKTRGQQVTLSCSPISGHRSVSWYQQTPGQGLQFLFEYFSETQRNKGNFPGRFSGRQFSNSRSEMNVSTLELGDSALYLCASQRGERTDTQYFGPGTRLTVL.